The TCR beta chain under discussion was sequenced for a study of cytomegalovirus exposure and HLA in healthy donors. In the PCR, 60 Vbeta and 13 Jbeta primers were used. Measured with immunoSEQ multiplex PCR; TCRdb has only the in-frame clones, and not every one. The repertoire includes about 190,000 clones, 75% to 85% of them detected once, and roughly 2.1% sits in the top ten. CDR3 size: 15 residues. The germline V gene encodes CDR1 SEHNR and CDR2 FQNEAQ (reference sequence). As for this clone: Compared with germline, one end of the junction differs, possibly owing to a read error.

The sequenced sample was PBMCs. V usage is TRBV7-9 and J usage is TRBJ1-4, with D maybe TRBD1 (5 bases). The sequence derives from a woman under 30 in good health and CMV-seropositive. The CDR3 protein is CSSSLETALGEKLFF. Here the CDR3 DNA reads TGTTCCAGCAGCTTAGAGACAGCCTTGGGTGAAAAACTGTTTTTT.